At least ten counts were recorded for the clone carrying this T cell receptor (beta chain). V lost 5 bases to trimming and J lost 8 bases, with 15 bases between them. The CDR3 covers 14 residues. The source of the sample is a study of early T cells in non-severe SARS-CoV-2 infection. Study summary: Chains were not paired, and sequencing was done on bulk RNA from unsorted whole blood.

TCRdb reprocessed the 5' RACE reads via MiXCR and lists one record per CDR3 protein. The sample carries around 80,000 distinct CDR3 sequences, roughly an eighth recorded once. The source material was whole blood. The chain employs TRBV12-3 or TRBV12-4 and TRBJ1-4; no clear D gene. This sequence originates from an adult who was a healthcare worker with PCR-confirmed SARS-CoV-2 infection or an uninfected control (not recorded which). The DNA of the CDR3 is TGTGCCAGCAGTGCACAGTCCTTCCGGGAAAAACTGTTTTTT. It codes for CASSAQSFREKLFF.